The 20 T cell receptor beta chains below all came from one sample that was sequenced in a study of CD8+CD57+ T cells in acquired aplastic anemia. Investigators profiled TCR beta VDJ and CDR3 from genomic DNA template. TCRdb fed the reads into MiXCR, producing one record per CDR3 protein. The profile covers more than 45,000 distinct CDR3 sequences, with around 57% appearing a single time and less than 20% taken by the ten largest. An expansion of CD8+CD57+ cells by flow cytometry had been shown in patients chosen for sequencing. The sequencing input was sorted CD4+, CD8+, or CD8+CD57+ T cells (not recorded which) from PBMCs. Receptor source: a human donor with aplastic anemia.

This clonotype was detected ten times or more. The CDR3: CASRSSEHEAVSGGYGYTF. The DNA of the CDR3 is TGTGCCAGCAGGTCATCAGAACACGAAGCAGTTAGCGGTGGCTATGGCTACACCTTC. V and J are TRBV7-9 and TRBJ1-2; D uncertain. V was pared by 6 bases and J by 4 bases, with 30 bases between. CDR1 and CDR2 from the germline V gene are SEHNR and FQNEAQ (reference sequence). This CDR3 is built from 19 residues.

This clonotype is a singleton in its sample. The chain has TRBV29-1 and TRBJ2-5; maybe TRBD2 (6 bases). CDR3 length equals 17 residues. Germline CDR1 is SQVTM and CDR2 is ANQGSEA. Trimming pared 0 bases from V and 3 bases from J, leaving 20 bases between. The CDR3, as DNA: TGCAGCGTTGAAGATCTGGGGTGGCACACGGGGGAAGAGACCCAGTACTTC. This codes for CSVEDLGWHTGEETQYF. The complete variable domain, with remaining parts taken from reference TRBV29-1 and TRBJ2-5, reads SAVISQKPSRDICQRGTSLTIQCQVDSQVTMMFWYRQQPGQSLTLIATANQGSEATYESGFVIDKFPISRPNLTFSTLTVSNMSPEDSSIYLCSVEDLGWHTGEETQYFGPGTRLLVL.

This clonotype was found many times. This chain connects TRBV7-7 to TRBJ2-1; maybe TRBD2 (6 bases). The CDR3 extends over 12 amino acids. From germline, CDR1 is SSHAT and CDR2 FNYEAQ (reference sequence). The CDR3 DNA reads TGTGCTATTGACGGGGGAAACAATGAGCAGTTCTTC. This codes for CAIDGGNNEQFF.

The genes are TRBV6-5 and TRBJ2-1; no definite D call. The CDR3 runs 15 residues. Germline V gene lookup returns CDR1 MNHEY and CDR2 SVGAGI. V was pared by 2 bases and J by 0 bases, with 8 bases between. DNA for the CDR3: TGTGCCAGCAGTTACGGCGTGAGCTCCTACAATGAGCAGTTCTTC. Protein: CASSYGVSSYNEQFF.

This chain connects TRBV9 to TRBJ2-2; 7 nucleotides line up with TRBD2. The CDR3 length is 16 residues. CDR1 SGDLS and CDR2 YYNGEE come from the germline V gene. The V and J ends lost 3 bases and 0 bases, in that order; junction bases with no gene match: 5. CDR3 coding DNA: TGTGCCAGCAGCGCGTCTAGCGGCGCGAACACCGGGGAGCTGTTTTTT. It codes for CASSASSGANTGELFF.

This clonotype was seen ten or more times. The chain joins TRBV7-9 to TRBJ1-1; D unclear. V lost 1 base to trimming and J lost 4 bases, with 10 bases between them. The CDR3 loop spans 14 amino acids. The germline gives CDR1 SEHNR, CDR2 FQNEAQ (reference sequence). In nucleotides, the CDR3 is TGTGCCAGCAGCTTAGGGGGTTCGGGCACTGAAGCTTTCTTT. Amino acids: CASSLGGSGTEAFF.

This clonotype is judged medium-sized. The chain couples TRBV20-1 to TRBJ2-7; no clear D gene. This CDR3 spans 14 amino acids. CDR1 is DFQATT, CDR2 SNEGSKA, per germline (reference sequence). V dropped 0 bases and J dropped 0 bases, with 9 bases sitting between them. This CDR3 is CSARDPVHSYEQYF. CDR3 DNA: TGCAGTGCTAGAGATCCGGTTCACTCCTACGAGCAGTACTTC.

A remark on this clonotype: A read error may account for a junction end that differs from germline. V is TRBV10-3 and J is TRBJ2-3; D is ambiguous. Germline lookup yields CDR1 ENHRY and CDR2 SYGVKD. This CDR3 contains 12 residues. The CDR3 is CAIGDVENTQYF. In DNA form, the CDR3 reads TGTGCCATCGGTGATGTAGAGAATACGCAGTATTTT.

The chain employs TRBV2 and TRBJ1-6; the D gene is possibly TRBD1 (5 bases). Germline CDR1 and CDR2: SNHLY and FYNNEI. This CDR3 spans 13 amino acids. V was clipped by 1 base and J by 7 bases, with 5 bases between them. The CDR3 reads CASSEGGNSPLHF. Here the CDR3 DNA reads TGTGCCAGCAGTGAAGGGGGGAATTCACCCCTCCACTTT.

This clonotype occurred many times. Here the CDR3 reads CASSQLAGDQETQYF. CDR3 DNA: TGTGCCAGCAGCCAATTAGCGGGGGATCAAGAGACCCAGTACTTC. The chain has TRBV7-6 and TRBJ2-5; TRBD2 matches 9 bases. Losses at the gene ends were 5 bases for V and 2 bases for J; bases not matched to a gene: 6. The CDR3 contains 15 residues. Germline assignment: CDR1 SGHVS and CDR2 FNYEAQ.

This clonotype was counted a few times. This chain connects TRBV7-8 to TRBJ2-5, with D unresolved. Germline V gene data show CDR1 as SGHVS and CDR2 as FQNEAQ. The CDR3 spans 11 residues. V was trimmed by 4 bases and J by 5 bases, leaving 5 bases between them. In DNA, the CDR3 is TGTGCCAGCAGCTCCGGGGAGACCCAGTACTTC. Its translation is CASSSGETQYF.

This clonotype occurred many times. The chain carries TRBV9 and TRBJ2-2; D gene ambiguous. This CDR3 region has 13 residues. Trimming removed 4 bases at V and 6 bases at J, with 10 bases between. The germline V gene encodes CDR1 SGDLS and CDR2 YYNGEE. This CDR3 is CASSPPVAGELFF. CDR3 in DNA: TGTGCCAGCAGCCCCCCCGTGGCCGGGGAGCTGTTTTTT.

V is TRBV29-1 and J is TRBJ1-4; 11 bases fit TRBD1. The trim removed 6 bases at V and 7 bases at J, leaving 7 bases unmatched. The CDR3 covers 14 residues. From germline, CDR1 is SQVTM and CDR2 ANQGSEA. The CDR3 sequence is CSVTPGQGGEKLFF. CDR3 nucleotide sequence: TGCAGCGTCACTCCGGGACAGGGGGGTGAAAAACTGTTTTTT.

The CDR3 protein is CSARGGGQGQGEQFF. As DNA, the CDR3 is TGCAGTGCTAGGGGCGGGGGACAGGGACAGGGTGAGCAGTTCTTC. This rearrangement joins TRBV20-1 to TRBJ2-1, with 9 nucleotides matching TRBD1. V lost 3 bases, J lost 9 bases, and 12 bases stayed unmatched. The CDR3 runs 15 residues. Germline V lookup: CDR1 DFQATT, CDR2 SNEGSKA (reference sequence).

There are many counts of this clonotype. The CDR3: CASLPADNQPQHF. The CDR3 DNA reads TGTGCCAGTTTGCCGGCGGATAATCAGCCCCAGCATTTT. The chain recombines TRBV28 with TRBJ1-5; D gene ambiguous. The V gene lost 9 bases and the J gene lost 4 bases, with 13 bases spanning the gap. The CDR3 runs to 13 residues. Per germline, CDR1 MDHEN and CDR2 SYDVKM.

This chain connects TRBV6-2 or TRBV6-3 to TRBJ2-7; TRBD1 matches 8 bases. V shed 5 bases and J 6 bases; nucleotides not matched to a gene: 9. The CDR3 contains 14 residues. CDR1 and CDR2 (germline): MNHEY, SVGEGT. The CDR3 spells CASSPRQGSSEQYV. CDR3 nucleotides: TGTGCCAGCAGTCCGCGACAGGGGTCGAGCGAGCAGTACGTC.

This chain joins TRBV19 and TRBJ1-2; D uncertain. The length of the CDR3 is 14 residues. V was trimmed by 5 bases and J by 4 bases, leaving 14 bases between them. CDR1 and CDR2 (germline): LNHDA, SQIVND (reference sequence). The CDR3 bases are TGTGCCAGTAGTCCCCCCCGACTGCCCTATGGCTACACCTTC. Encoded protein: CASSPPRLPYGYTF. Combining the CDR3 with reference TRBV19 and TRBJ1-2 gives the whole variable domain DGGITQSPKYLFRKEGQNVTLSCEQNLNHDAMYWYRQDPGQGLRLIYYSQIVNDFQKGDIAEGYSVSREKKESFPLTVTSAQKNPTAFYLCASSPPRLPYGYTFGSGTRLTVV.

The table lists this clonotype with many counts. The chain employs TRBV20-1 and TRBJ1-1; tentatively, D is TRBD1 (6 bases). Trimming shortened V by 5 bases and J by 3 bases, and 13 bases separated the two germline ends. Germline lookup yields CDR1 DFQATT and CDR2 SNEGSKA (reference sequence). The CDR3 sequence is 13 residues long. CDR3 sequence reads: CSAPGRGYTEAFF. CDR3 coding DNA: TGCAGTGCTCCGGGGAGGGGGTACACTGAAGCTTTCTTT.

This sequence joins TRBV24-1 and TRBJ1-2, with D maybe TRBD1 (6 bases). V was trimmed by 2 bases and J by 5 bases, leaving 11 bases between them. The CDR3 extends over 14 amino acids. The germline gives CDR1 KGHDR, CDR2 SFDVKD. CDR3 nucleotide sequence: TGTGCCACCAGTGATTCTAGCGGGACATATGGCTACACCTTC. Its protein product is CATSDSSGTYGYTF.

The V gene is TRBV24-1, the J gene TRBJ2-3; no reliable D call. Germline V gene sequence: CDR1 KGHDR, CDR2 SFDVKD. The CDR3 is made up of 14 amino acids. V was trimmed by 9 bases and J by 4 bases, leaving 16 bases between them. The CDR3 is CATCHRVAADTQYF. In nucleotides, the CDR3 is TGTGCCACCTGCCATAGGGTCGCCGCAGATACGCAGTATTTT.